This T cell receptor (beta chain) was obtained from a study of T cell responses to AZD1222 COVID-19 vaccine. Across the study: Timing groups of about 4 and about 12 weeks for second doses were pooled. Notes on the study in general: Spike-specific TCR breadth and depth both grew after two AZD1222 doses. Samples come after the peak T cell response, not at day 14. There were vaccine-associated CD4 TCRs across spike, dominant at 160-218 and 743-854.

Method: immunoSEQ multiplex PCR; TCRdb's copy keeps in-frame clones and lacks some. In the table there are 100,000 or so clones, 70% to 90% of which are singletons. A remark on this clone: Its antigen is not known.

Looked up from germline, CDR1 is SEHNR and CDR2 is FQNEAQ (reference sequence). The junction had 7 bases not matched to a gene; V was cut back by 5 bases and J by 0 bases. The CDR3 runs to 16 residues. The V gene is TRBV7-9, the J gene TRBJ2-4; 7 nucleotides agree with TRBD1. The clonotype comes from an adult in good health. The sample was peripheral blood, taken on day 0 of AZD1222 vaccination. The CDR3 DNA sequence: TGTGCCAGCAGCCTCGGGACAGAGCTAGCCAAAAACATTCAGTACTTC. Protein product: CASSLGTELAKNIQYF.